The present TCR beta chain was sequenced within a study of OX40 agonist ivuxolimab in advanced cancers. The CDR3 has 15 residues. The V and J ends lost 5 bases and 5 bases, in that order; junction bases with no gene match: 9. Per the germline V gene, CDR1 is MNHEY and CDR2 is SVGAGI. Libraries were prepared by immunoSEQ multiplex PCR; TCRdb keeps only in-frame clonotypes and omits some of them. The sample yields tens of thousands of clones, 91% seen once. The origin of this receptor is an adult with an advanced solid tumor such as melanoma, head and neck, liver or kidney cancer. This specimen consisted of CD4+ or CD8+ T cells sorted from blood, obtained in a trial of the OX40 agonist ivuxolimab. This chain connects TRBV6-5 to TRBJ2-7, with 10 nucleotides matching TRBD2. Written as DNA, the CDR3 is TGTGCCAGCAGTCCTCCTAGCGGGAGAAGGAACGAGCAGTACTTC. This codes for CASSPPSGRRNEQYF.